A selection of T cell receptor beta chains follows, all from one sample in a study of response to subunit inactivated influenza vaccine. Each CDR3 protein gets one entry after TCRdb re-called the RT-PCR reads with MiXCR. The sample records more than 700,000 distinct CDR3 sequences, 21% being singletons. The source material was PBMCs from blood, sampled roughly 5 days after vaccination. The receptors shown here come from a man between 45 and 60 years old who received an inactivated influenza vaccine. Each CDR3 is given with its conserved first and last residue. The D gene is left open where the match is weak. Rows may omit the clone size; those that give it use once, few, many or a size class.

j_call | v_call | d_call | clone_size | cdr3_nt | cdr3_aa
TRBJ2-7 | TRBV11-2 | TRBD1 | NA | TGTGCCAGCAGCCAGACAGGGTTTGGTGGCGAGCAGTACTTC | CASSQTGFGGEQYF
TRBJ2-5 | TRBV21-1 | NA | NA | TGTGCCAGCAGCAAACGGTGGGGACTAGCGGGACAAGAGACCCAGTACTTC | CASSKRWGLAGQETQYF
TRBJ2-4 | TRBV15 | NA | NA | TGTGCCACCAGCAGTGCCAACAACATTCAGTACTTC | CATSSANNIQYF
TRBJ2-1 | TRBV28 | NA | few | TGTGCCAGCAGTTCCCTAACCCCGTACAGAGGGTCCTACAATGAGCAGTTCTTC | CASSSLTPYRGSYNEQFF
TRBJ1-5 | TRBV3-1 | TRBD1 | NA | TGTGCCAGCAGCCCAGGACAGGGTCCTCAGCCCCAGCATTTT | CASSPGQGPQPQHF
TRBJ2-6 | TRBV3-1 | NA | NA | TGTGCCAGCAGCGCCAGGGCCTACTCCTCTGGGGCCAACGTCCTGACTTTC | CASSARAYSSGANVLTF
TRBJ2-1 | TRBV7-8 | TRBD2 | few | TGTGCCAGCAGACCGGGACTAGCGGGAGCGTACAATGAGCAGTTCTTC | CASRPGLAGAYNEQFF
TRBJ1-3 | TRBV4-1 | TRBD1 | NA | TGCGCCAGCAGCCAAGATGCAGGGGGCTTTGGAAACACCATATATTTT | CASSQDAGGFGNTIYF
TRBJ2-1 | TRBV5-4 | NA | NA | TGTGCCAGCAGCTCCGGACAGAGACGCTCCTACAATGAGCAGTTCTTC | CASSSGQRRSYNEQFF
TRBJ2-7 | TRBV29-1 | NA | NA | TGCAGCTTCCGAGGGACACTCGAGCAGTACTTC | CSFRGTLEQYF
TRBJ2-1 | TRBV7-9 | TRBD2 | few | TGTGCCAGCAGCTCTACCGTAGCGGGAGGGCCTAGGAATGAGCAGTTCTTC | CASSSTVAGGPRNEQFF
TRBJ2-1 | TRBV12-3/TRBV12-4 | TRBD2 | many | TGTGCCAGCAGTTTAGCCGTAGCGGGGGGAGATGAGCAGTTCTTC | CASSLAVAGGDEQFF
TRBJ1-5 | TRBV10-1 | TRBD1 | NA | TGCGCCAGCAGTGAGCCTGGAGGGACAGTCTATAGCAATCAGCCCCAGCATTTT | CASSEPGGTVYSNQPQHF
TRBJ2-4 | TRBV15 | NA | NA | TGTGCCACCAGCAGAGATGCCCTGGTGGTCGGGAGAGCCAAAAACATTCAGTACTTC | CATSRDALVVGRAKNIQYF
TRBJ2-6 | TRBV5-6 | TRBD1 | few | TGTGCCAGCAGCAGGGACAGGGGGTCGTTCTTTGGGGCCAACGTCCTGACTTTC | CASSRDRGSFFGANVLTF
TRBJ1-3 | TRBV5-1 | NA | once | TGCGCCAGCAGCTTGGGAATAGCGACAGGCAAATCAAACACCATATATTTT | CASSLGIATGKSNTIYF
TRBJ1-6 | TRBV6-5 | TRBD1 | many | TGTGCCAGCAGTTGGGGACAGGGTACCTATAATTCACCCCTCCACTTT | CASSWGQGTYNSPLHF
TRBJ2-3 | TRBV20-1 | NA | few | TGCAGTGCTAAAACTACAGATACGCAGTATTTT | CSAKTTDTQYF
TRBJ2-3 | TRBV5-1 | NA | many | TGCGCCAGCAGACGGGGAGGCACAGATACGCAGTATTTT | CASRRGGTDTQYF
TRBJ1-2 | TRBV20-1 | NA | NA | TGCAGTGCTAGAGATCAGGTCCGCTATGGCTACACCTTC | CSARDQVRYGYTF
TRBJ1-2 | TRBV12-3/TRBV12-4 | NA | NA | TGTGCCAGCAGTTTTACGTCAGGGGCCAACTATGGCTACACCTTC | CASSFTSGANYGYTF
TRBJ2-5 | TRBV20-1 | NA | few | TGCAGTGCTAGAGATTGGGGGGTCACCCAGTACTTC | CSARDWGVTQYF